The rows below give T cell receptor beta chains drawn from one sample of a study of PD-1 blockade in classical Hodgkin lymphoma. The table came from immunoSEQ multiplex PCR; TCRdb's copy has only in-frame clones and leaves some out. Of 100,000 or so clones listed, about nine tenths are singletons. The sequencing used peripheral blood mononuclear cells (PBMCs), collected before the fourth cycle of nivolumab. The receptors stem from a human donor with classical Hodgkin lymphoma. Both conserved end residues are trimmed from each CDR3.

v_gene | CDR3aa
TRBV27 | ASSSGAGANVLT
TRBV7-9 | ASSVSENYEQY
TRBV19 | ASSLGTGGAGANVLT
TRBV7-2 | ASSQGQGGEKLF
TRBV28 | ASSLGSYNEQF
TRBV27 | ASSLQGRSPTNYGYT
TRBV28 | ASSSIQGAGQPQH
TRBV25-1 | ASSDPGTGRNSPLH
TRBV6-5 | ASRGGISYEQY
TRBV5-4 | ASSLGTVRGEQY
TRBV14 | ASSQGLAGSSYEQY
TRBV28 | ASRQTSVSYEQY
TRBV5-1 | ASSVGAATGNTIY
TRBV30 | AWRKGQHNQPQH
TRBV11-2 | ASSLLTGQVNTEAF
TRBV10-3 | AIRSELGQPQH
TRBV7-2 | ASSLPALLAQPDNEQF
TRBV30 | AWIGTGLNYGYT
TRBV18 | ASSPRASGNDEQF
TRBV7-2 | ASSPVGGMNYEQY
TRBV5-1 | ASSLGQRESVGELF
TRBV7-9 | ASSRNAGTGVEKLF
TRBV30 | AWSVAGGGEQY
TRBV27 | ASSPWTGGGYT
TRBV19 | ASSSGTSGKVEQF
TRBV7-9 | ASSVQTGRSGANVLT
TRBV29-1 | SVVYLAGVNEQF
TRBV9 | ASSVGATKRERGGNEQF
TRBV27 | ASSLSLAGMNEQF
TRBV27 | ASSDSGRGLRSQPQH
TRBV10-3 | AISEWPSGTDTQY
TRBV14 | ASKPPPTYNEQF
TRBV10-3 | AISESTENIQY
TRBV19 | ASSSRALREQY
TRBV15 | ATSRVGTLSYEQY
TRBV27 | ASSITGVVYEQY
TRBV4-1 | ASSQVVQGYGYT
TRBV4-1 | ASSHKTGGDSGNTIY
TRBV11-2 | ASSLGGQGAKNIQY
TRBV6-6 | ASSWLAGSADEQF
TRBV30 | AWITPGGPTDTQY
TRBV7-2 | ASRGTAGEQY
TRBV6-5 | ASSSLTRVGAEQF
TRBV29-1 | SVEGPRRGGNNEQF
TRBV27 | ASSLSGGRYYEQY
TRBV11-2 | ASSLDGQGTYEQY
TRBV15 | ATSSLQGGGETQY
TRBV7-9 | ASSLDIWEGDTEAF
TRBV6-5 | ASSRLATSTGELF
TRBV2 | ASNPAEYNEQF
TRBV7-9 | ASTPSRSGESIQETQY
TRBV28 | ASSSRDRGDEQY
TRBV27 | ASSLSATGGLAGGPRAYEQY
TRBV4-1 | ASSHPGQGQPQH
TRBV27 | ASSLAGGYNEQF
TRBV28 | ASRSGTGDYGYT
TRBV5-1 | ASSFPNTSGSYKEELF
TRBV29-1 | SVESDPGAEAF
TRBV14 | ASRHLGQEAF